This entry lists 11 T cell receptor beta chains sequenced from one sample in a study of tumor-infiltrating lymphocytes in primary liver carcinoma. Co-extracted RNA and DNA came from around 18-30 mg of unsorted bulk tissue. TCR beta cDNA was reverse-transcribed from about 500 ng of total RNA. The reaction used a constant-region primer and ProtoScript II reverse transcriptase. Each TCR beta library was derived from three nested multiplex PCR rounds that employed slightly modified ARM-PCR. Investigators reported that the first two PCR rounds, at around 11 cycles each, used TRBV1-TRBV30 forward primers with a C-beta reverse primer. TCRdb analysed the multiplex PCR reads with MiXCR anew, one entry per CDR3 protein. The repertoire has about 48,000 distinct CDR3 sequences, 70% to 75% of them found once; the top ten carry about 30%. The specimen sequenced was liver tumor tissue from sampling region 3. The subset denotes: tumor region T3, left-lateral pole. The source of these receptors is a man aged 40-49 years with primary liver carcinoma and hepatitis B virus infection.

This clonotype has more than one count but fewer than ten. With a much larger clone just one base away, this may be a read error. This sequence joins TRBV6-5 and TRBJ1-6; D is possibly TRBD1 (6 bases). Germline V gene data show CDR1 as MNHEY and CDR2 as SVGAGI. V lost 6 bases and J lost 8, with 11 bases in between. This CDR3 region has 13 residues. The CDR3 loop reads CASSHEGDSPLHF. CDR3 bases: TGTGCCAGCAGCCACGAGGGGGATTCACCCCTCCACTTT.

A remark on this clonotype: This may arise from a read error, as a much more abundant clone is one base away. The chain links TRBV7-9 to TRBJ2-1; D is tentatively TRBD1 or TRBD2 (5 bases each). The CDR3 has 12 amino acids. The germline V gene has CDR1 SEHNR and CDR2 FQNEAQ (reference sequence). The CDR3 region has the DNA TGTGCCAGCCGGGACCAGTACAATGAGCAGCTCTTC. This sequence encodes CASRDQYNEQLF.

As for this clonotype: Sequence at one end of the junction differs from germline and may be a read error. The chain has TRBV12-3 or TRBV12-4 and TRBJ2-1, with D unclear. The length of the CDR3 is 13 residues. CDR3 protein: CVSSPHGYNKQFF. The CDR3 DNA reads TGTGTCAGCAGTCCGCATGGGTACAATAAGCAGTTCTTC.

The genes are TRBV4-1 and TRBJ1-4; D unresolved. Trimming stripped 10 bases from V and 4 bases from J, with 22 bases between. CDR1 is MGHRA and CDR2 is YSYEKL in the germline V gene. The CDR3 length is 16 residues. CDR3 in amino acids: CAISLKPGGYNEKLFF. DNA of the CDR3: TGCGCCATTAGCCTTAAGCCGGGAGGATATAATGAAAAACTGTTTTTT.

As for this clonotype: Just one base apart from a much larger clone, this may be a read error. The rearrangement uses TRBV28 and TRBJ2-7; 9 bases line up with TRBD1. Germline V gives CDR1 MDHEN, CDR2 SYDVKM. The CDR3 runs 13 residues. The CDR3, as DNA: TGTGCCAGCAGGGGGACAGGGAGATACGAGCAGTGCTTC. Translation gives CASRGTGRYEQCF.

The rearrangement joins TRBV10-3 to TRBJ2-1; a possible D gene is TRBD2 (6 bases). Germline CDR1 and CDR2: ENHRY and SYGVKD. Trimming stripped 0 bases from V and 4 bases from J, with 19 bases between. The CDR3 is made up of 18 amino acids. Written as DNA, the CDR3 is TGTGCCATCAGTGAGTCAAATAACGGGAGTTCCTCGTACAATGAGCAGTTCTTC. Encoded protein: CAISESNNGSSSYNEQFF.

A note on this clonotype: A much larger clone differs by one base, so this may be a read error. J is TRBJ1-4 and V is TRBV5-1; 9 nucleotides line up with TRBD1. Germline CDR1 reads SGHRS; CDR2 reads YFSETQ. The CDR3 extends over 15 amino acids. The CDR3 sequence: CANSLVTGGGEKLFF. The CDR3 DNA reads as TGCGCCAACAGCTTGGTGACAGGGGGTGGTGAAAAACTGTTTTTT.

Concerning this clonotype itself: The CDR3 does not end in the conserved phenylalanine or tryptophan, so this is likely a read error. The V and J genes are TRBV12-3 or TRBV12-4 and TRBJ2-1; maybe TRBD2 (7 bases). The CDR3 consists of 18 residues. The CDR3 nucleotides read TGTGCCTGCAGTCCTTGGGGGGCGGGAGAAGGCTCCTACAATGAGCAGTTCCTC. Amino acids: CACSPWGAGEGSYNEQFL.

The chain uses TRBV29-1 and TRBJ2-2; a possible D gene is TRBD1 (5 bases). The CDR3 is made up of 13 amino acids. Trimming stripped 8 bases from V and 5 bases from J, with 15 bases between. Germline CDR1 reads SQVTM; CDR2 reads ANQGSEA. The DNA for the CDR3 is TGCAGCAATGAAGCCGACAGTACCGGGGAGCTGTTTTTT. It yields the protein CSNEADSTGELFF.

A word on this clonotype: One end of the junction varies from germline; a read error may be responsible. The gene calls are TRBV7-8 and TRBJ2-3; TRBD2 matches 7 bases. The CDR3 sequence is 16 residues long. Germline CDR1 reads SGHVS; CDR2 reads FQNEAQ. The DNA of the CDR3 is TGTGCCAGCAACCATAGCGCGGGAGAGAACACAGATATGCAGTATTTT. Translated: CASNHSAGENTDMQYF. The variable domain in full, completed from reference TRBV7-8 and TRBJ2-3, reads GAGVSQSPRYKVAKRGQDVALRCDPISGHVSLFWYQQALGQGPEFLTYFQNEAQLDKSGLPSDRFFAERPEGSVSTLKIQRTQQEDSAVYLCASNHSAGENTDMQYFGPGTRLTVL.

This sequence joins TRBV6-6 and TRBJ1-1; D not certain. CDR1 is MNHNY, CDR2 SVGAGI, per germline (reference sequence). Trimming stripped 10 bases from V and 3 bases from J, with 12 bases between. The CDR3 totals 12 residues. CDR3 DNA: TGTGCCAAGAGTTACGGGGACACTGAAGCTTTCTTT. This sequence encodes CAKSYGDTEAFF.